Following are 6 T cell receptor beta chains from one sample sequenced in a study of blood T cell repertoires in COVID-19. This table comes from immunoSEQ multiplex PCR, and its TCRdb copy is limited to in-frame clones, with some not included. The data hold about 270,000 clones, with approximately 81% observed a single time. Sequencing was performed on peripheral blood. The source is a woman between 55 and 75 years old with active or convalescent COVID-19.

In its sample, this clone was seen once. This chain joins TRBV6-2 or TRBV6-3 and TRBJ2-5; TRBD2 agrees at 12 bases. Trimming took 0 bases from V and 0 from J; bases not matched to a gene: 5. Per the germline V gene, CDR1 is MNHEY and CDR2 is SVGEGT. The CDR3 runs 18 residues. CDR3 sequence: CASSYSQRLAGDQETQYF. CDR3 in DNA: TGTGCCAGCAGTTACTCCCAACGACTAGCGGGGGACCAAGAGACCCAGTACTTC.

This chain links TRBV4-3 with TRBJ2-7; no clear D gene. The CDR3 contains 13 residues. Germline V lookup: CDR1 LGHNA, CDR2 YSLEER. Trimming took off 2 bases at V and 1 base at J, with 6 bases between the two ends. CDR3 sequence reads: CASSQSLSYEQYF. CDR3 sequence (DNA): TGCGCCAGCAGCCAAAGCCTTTCCTACGAGCAGTACTTC.

The chain has TRBV3-1 (or the pseudogene TRBV3-2) and TRBJ2-3; D possibly corresponds to TRBD2 (6 bases). CDR1 and CDR2 from the germline V gene are LGHDT and YNNKEL (reference sequence). CDR3 length: 17 amino acids. V was shortened by 4 bases and J by 2 bases, with 19 bases between the two germline ends. The CDR3 DNA reads as TGTGCCAGCAGCCGGGGACTGGGCGGGGCGGTCACAGATACGCAGTATTTT. Translated, it gives CASSRGLGGAVTDTQYF.

This rearrangement joins TRBV12-5 to TRBJ2-5; TRBD2 agrees at 8 bases. Germline assignment: CDR1 LGHNT and CDR2 FRNRAP. Losses at the gene ends were 6 bases for V and 2 bases for J; bases not matched to a gene: 8. The CDR3 is 15 residues long. The CDR3 DNA follows: TGTGCTAGTGGCCCTGAACTAGCGGCACAAGAGACCCAGTACTTC. Translation: CASGPELAAQETQYF.

A word on this clone: Additional DNA sequences in this sample encode the identical CDR3. The gene calls are TRBV7-9 and TRBJ2-5; D is ambiguous. CDR1 and CDR2 (germline): SEHNR, FQNEAQ (reference sequence). The V and J ends lost 1 base and 5 bases respectively, with 5 bases between them. CDR3 length: 12 amino acids. The CDR3 DNA sequence: TGTGCCAGCAGCTTAGGCAGGGAGACCCAGTACTTC. This codes for CASSLGRETQYF.

The gene calls are TRBV9 and TRBJ2-3, with TRBD2 matching over 11 bases. Germline V gives CDR1 SGDLS, CDR2 YYNGEE. This CDR3 contains 16 residues. V shed 3 bases and J 1 base; nucleotides not matched to a gene: 4. This chain's CDR3 is CASSEGLADRTDTQYF. Written as DNA, the CDR3 is TGTGCCAGCAGCGAGGGACTAGCGGACCGCACAGATACGCAGTATTTT.